The 19 T cell receptor beta chains below come from one sample, sequenced in a study of beta chain features in type 1 diabetes (dated 2018 in TCRdb). Libraries were constructed by the immunoSEQ multiplex PCR assay. The entire amount of isolated RNA was reverse transcribed using the High Capacity cDNA Reverse Transcription Kit, so the sequenced TCRB transcripts were expressed ones. TCRdb mirrors the immuneACCESS table, restricted to in-frame sequences. Some clones are absent from its copies; in checked studies, under half trace to an unresolved V gene, and the reason for the others is unknown. The table for this sample lists 220,000 or so clones; 55% to 70% of them were counted only once. Roughly 0.048% of the sample is taken by the ten largest. Sequenced sample: naive CD4+ T cells from blood. Sample cell subset or site, as interpreted from the label and publication: true naive CD4+ T cells. These receptors all come from a man in his thirties or forties in good health.

A note on this clone: Compared with germline, one end of the junction differs, possibly owing to a read error. The V and J genes are TRBV11-2 and TRBJ1-1; 7 nucleotides line up with TRBD1. This CDR3 contains 15 residues. Germline assignment: CDR1 SGHAT and CDR2 FQNNGV. The CDR3 loop reads CASRFKRDSNTEAFF. CDR3 nucleotides: TGTGCCAGCCGCTTTAAGAGGGACAGTAACACTGAAGCTTTCTTT.

The chain is built from TRBV7-9 and TRBJ2-5; D is unresolved. V lost 0 bases and J 5 bases, leaving 4 bases between the germline ends. CDR3 length: 12 amino acids. From germline, CDR1 is SEHNR and CDR2 FQNEAQ (reference sequence). CDR3 in amino acids: CASSLALETQYF. Written as DNA, the CDR3 is TGTGCCAGCAGCTTAGCGCTGGAGACCCAGTACTTC.

The rearrangement uses TRBV29-1 and TRBJ2-7; D perhaps matches TRBD2 (5 bases). Deletions cut 5 bases from V and 7 bases from J, with 15 bases between. The CDR3 covers 12 residues. Germline values: CDR1 SQVTM, CDR2 ANQGSEA. The CDR3 DNA reads as TGCAGCGTTAGCCTCAGGTCGGGGGAGCAGTACTTC. The encoded protein is CSVSLRSGEQYF.

This chain connects TRBV19 to TRBJ2-7; D not resolved. From germline, CDR1 is LNHDA and CDR2 SQIVND (reference sequence). The CDR3 is made up of 13 amino acids. Between the trimmed V and J ends, which lost 3 bases and 2 bases, there was a span of 8 bases. The CDR3: CASSIPGTYEQYF. The DNA of the CDR3 is TGTGCCAGTAGTATCCCAGGTACCTACGAGCAGTACTTC.

The chain uses TRBV4-3 and TRBJ2-3; 8 bases match TRBD2. Germline V gene sequence: CDR1 LGHNA, CDR2 YSLEER. V shed 1 base, J shed 3 bases, and the junction held 9 bases outside the gene matches. The CDR3 sequence is 17 residues long. The CDR3 coding sequence is TGCGCCAGCAGCCAAGGTCGGGGTAGCGGGACTACAGATACGCAGTATTTT. It codes for CASSQGRGSGTTDTQYF.

The sample holds a few counts of this clone. V usage is TRBV4-3 and J usage is TRBJ2-5, with 8 bases matching TRBD2. The J call may be faulty, since TRBJ2-7 better matches the DNA end. The CDR3 sequence is 15 residues long. Per germline, CDR1 LGHNA and CDR2 YSLEER. The CDR3 DNA is TGCGCCAGCAGCCTAGCAACGGGAGGGGTTTACGAGCAGTACTTC. Translation gives CASSLATGGVYEQYF.

V is TRBV29-1 and J is TRBJ2-5, with D tentatively TRBD1 (5 bases). The CDR3 runs 11 residues. V lost 6 bases to trimming and J lost 5 bases, with 10 bases between them. Germline V gene lookup returns CDR1 SQVTM and CDR2 ANQGSEA. The CDR3 protein is CSVAGWETQYF. The CDR3 coding sequence is TGCAGCGTCGCAGGGTGGGAGACCCAGTACTTC.

In its sample, this clone was seen a few times. The chain combines TRBV7-9 with TRBJ2-7; no firm D call. CDR1 is SEHNR and CDR2 is FQNEAQ in the germline V gene (reference sequence). V gave up 3 bases and J gave up 6 bases, with 15 bases separating them. The CDR3 is made up of 14 amino acids. The CDR3 nucleotides are TGTGCCAGCAGCTTTCGCGGAGCCGGGTTCGAGCAGTACTTC. Translated: CASSFRGAGFEQYF.

With regard to this clone: The germline gene is not matched at one end of the junction; a read error may be the cause. The chain couples TRBV29-1 to TRBJ1-4; D remains unclear. In germline, CDR1 is SQVTM, CDR2 ANQGSEA. This CDR3 has 16 residues. The CDR3 coding sequence is TGCAGCGTCGAAGGGTGGGATCGATCAACTAATGAAAAACTGTTTTTT. It yields the protein CSVEGWDRSTNEKLFF. Variable domain in full (rest from reference TRBV29-1 and TRBJ1-4): SAVISQKPSRDICQRGTSLTIQCQVDSQVTMMFWYRQQPGQSLTLIATANQGSEATYESGFVIDKFPISRPNLTFSTLTVSNMSPEDSSIYLCSVEGWDRSTNEKLFFGSGTQLSVL.

This clone showed up just a few times. The chain carries TRBV7-2 and TRBJ2-5; 8 bases align to TRBD2. Trimming at V came to 4 bases and at J to 3 bases, leaving 1 base not matched to a gene. The CDR3 contains 13 residues. Germline CDR1 is SGHTA and CDR2 is FQGNSA. The CDR3 loop is CASSYGREETQYF. The CDR3 region has the DNA TGTGCCAGCAGCTACGGGAGGGAAGAGACCCAGTACTTC. Complete variable domain (other parts from reference TRBV7-2 and TRBJ2-5): GAGVSQSPSNKVTEKGKDVELRCDPISGHTALYWYRQSLGQGLEFLIYFQGNSAPDKSGLPSDRFSAERTGGSVSTLTIQRTQQEDSAVYLCASSYGREETQYFGPGTRLLVL.

On this clone: In the same sample, other DNA sequences code for this CDR3. CDR3 bases: TGTGCCAGCAGTTTATTGGGCGAGCAGTACTTC. It codes for CASSLLGEQYF. This sequence joins TRBV28 and TRBJ2-7; D is uncertain. V lost 1 base, J lost 6 bases, and 4 bases lay in between. The CDR3 is made up of 11 amino acids. CDR1 and CDR2 from the germline V gene are MDHEN and SYDVKM.

The chain is built from TRBV29-1 and TRBJ1-1, with D uncertain. The CDR3 is 13 amino acids. V lost 4 bases and J 0 bases, leaving 9 bases between the germline ends. Germline V gene sequence: CDR1 SQVTM, CDR2 ANQGSEA. CDR3 nucleotide sequence: TGCAGCGTTGTGTCCCGGATGAACACTGAAGCTTTCTTT. Translating it yields CSVVSRMNTEAFF.

This chain uses TRBV28 with TRBJ1-2; tentative D call: TRBD1 (6 bases). Germline assignment: CDR1 MDHEN and CDR2 SYDVKM. V was cut by 6 bases and J by 8 bases, with 19 bases left in between. CDR3 length equals 14 residues. CDR3: CASRQQGTEFGYTF. The CDR3 DNA is TGTGCCAGCAGGCAACAGGGAACGGAATTCGGCTACACCTTC.

The V and J genes are TRBV30 and TRBJ1-6; D is ambiguous. In germline, CDR1 is GTSNPN, CDR2 SVGIG (reference sequence). The ends were cut back, 5 bases at V and 0 bases at J, with 8 bases in the middle. This CDR3 is 14 amino acids long. CDR3 nucleotides: TGTGCCTGGGCTAGTAGCTCCTATAATTCACCCCTCCACTTT. Protein: CAWASSSYNSPLHF.

The J gene is TRBJ2-5, the V gene TRBV7-9; D assignment may be TRBD1 or TRBD2 (5 bases each). Trimming removed 2 bases from V and 5 bases from J, with 12 bases in between. Germline values: CDR1 SEHNR, CDR2 FQNEAQ (reference sequence). The CDR3 spans 14 residues. CDR3 loop: CASSLRGREETQYF. CDR3 sequence (DNA): TGTGCCAGCAGCTTAAGGGGCAGGGAGGAGACCCAGTACTTC.

The chain links TRBV19 to TRBJ1-1; 10 bases match TRBD1. Germline V gene data show CDR1 as LNHDA and CDR2 as SQIVND (reference sequence). The CDR3 length is 16 residues. Losses at the gene ends were 5 bases for V and 2 bases for J; bases not matched to a gene: 8. CDR3 residues: CASSSPRTGGNTEAFF. In nucleotides, the CDR3 is TGTGCCAGTAGTTCCCCGAGGACAGGGGGTAACACTGAAGCTTTCTTT.

J is TRBJ2-1 and V is TRBV6-1; the D gene could be TRBD1 or TRBD2 (6 bases each). Trimming took off 4 bases at V and 4 bases at J, with 14 bases between the two ends. Germline V lookup: CDR1 MNHNS, CDR2 SASEGT. The CDR3 length is 15 residues. The CDR3 is CASSVGTGAYNEQFF. CDR3 DNA: TGTGCCAGCAGTGTGGGGACGGGGGCTTACAATGAGCAGTTCTTC.

V gene TRBV5-1 combines with J gene TRBJ2-7, with a tentative D call TRBD2 (5 bases). The CDR3 consists of 14 residues. The V and J ends lost 4 bases and 7 bases respectively, with 18 bases between them. Germline V gene data show CDR1 as SGHRS and CDR2 as YFSETQ. The CDR3 nucleotides read TGCGCCAGCAGCCCAGGCCCGGGGATGGGGGAGCAGTACTTC. Residues: CASSPGPGMGEQYF. Drawing the rest from reference TRBV5-1 and TRBJ2-7, the complete variable domain is KAGVTQTPRYLIKTRGQQVTLSCSPISGHRSVSWYQQTPGQGLQFLFEYFSETQRNKGNFPGRFSGRQFSNSRSEMNVSTLELGDSALYLCASSPGPGMGEQYFGPGTRLTVT.

This chain joins TRBV5-1 and TRBJ2-5, with a possible D match to TRBD1 (5 bases). CDR1 is SGHRS, CDR2 YFSETQ, per germline. The CDR3 has 17 amino acids. The germline V and J ends were trimmed by 1 base and 7 bases, with 23 bases remaining between them. The CDR3 bases are TGCGCCAGCAGCTTGACGGGCCTGGTGAGCTATCAGGGGACCCAGTACTTC. It translates to CASSLTGLVSYQGTQYF.